Listed below are T cell receptor beta chains from one sample, sequenced in a study of T cell responses to AZD1222 COVID-19 vaccine. Here immunoSEQ multiplex PCR was the method, and the copy in TCRdb shows in-frame clones only, minus some. The sample yields 90,000 to 110,000 clones, roughly nine tenths seen once. The sample consisted of peripheral blood, taken on day 0 of AZD1222 vaccination. These receptor sequences come from an adult in good health. Each CDR3 is given with its conserved first and last residue. A D gene is named only where the DNA matches it firmly. Some rows mark clone size as missing; the rest say once, few, many or name a class of expanded clone.

CDR3nt | CDR3aa | abundance | len | j_gene | d_gene | v_gene
TGTGCCAGCAGTGAGAGACGGGGAGGGAGAAATGGCTACACCTTC | CASSERRGGRNGYTF | . | 15 | TRBJ1-2 | . | TRBV6-1
TGCGCCAGCAGCCCTCCCACTAGTAACGAGCAGTACTTC | CASSPPTSNEQYF | . | 13 | TRBJ2-7 | . | TRBV4-1
TGTGCTAGTGGTTTGGTACTAAGTAGGGGCTTGGGTGAAAAACTGTTTTTT | CASGLVLSRGLGEKLFF | . | 17 | TRBJ1-4 | . | TRBV12-5
TGTGCCAGCAGCTTCGGACGAGAAAACATTCAGTACTTC | CASSFGRENIQYF | . | 13 | TRBJ2-4 | . | TRBV7-2
TGTGCCAGTAGTAGGGCGATGGGACTAGGAGGAGAGACCCAGTACTTC | CASSRAMGLGGETQYF | few | 16 | TRBJ2-5 | TRBD2 | TRBV19
TGTGCCAGCAGCACCCTGGGATTGAGCCGGAACAATGAGCAGTTCTTC | CASSTLGLSRNNEQFF | . | 16 | TRBJ2-1 | . | TRBV5-8
TGTGCCAGCAGCCAAACCCGGTGGAGCCAATCGTCCACCGGGGAGCTGTTTTTT | CASSQTRWSQSSTGELFF | few | 18 | TRBJ2-2 | . | TRBV4-2
TGTGCCAGCAGTTCCGCGGGGGGCGTCTATGGCTACACCTTC | CASSSAGGVYGYTF | . | 14 | TRBJ1-2 | . | TRBV27
TGTGCCAGCAGCTGGGCCGGGGCGGGAGCTGAGACCCAGTACTTC | CASSWAGAGAETQYF | . | 15 | TRBJ2-5 | TRBD2 | TRBV7-2
TGTGCCACCAGCAGAGCCCCTAGCGGCCAAGAGACCCAGTACTTC | CATSRAPSGQETQYF | . | 15 | TRBJ2-5 | TRBD2 | TRBV15
TGTGCCAGCAGCAAACGGGACGGAGGGAGCACTGAAGCTTTCTTT | CASSKRDGGSTEAFF | . | 15 | TRBJ1-1 | . | TRBV7-9
TGTGCCAGCAGCTTAGGGCCCCAGCGACCCAATGAAAAACTGTTTTTT | CASSLGPQRPNEKLFF | . | 16 | TRBJ1-4 | . | TRBV7-2
TGCGCCAGCTACTCCGGGACGGGGAACACTGAAGCTTTCTTT | CASYSGTGNTEAFF | . | 14 | TRBJ1-1 | . | TRBV5-1
TGCGCCAGCAGTGAGGTTCAGGGGCAAACTTTCTTT | CASSEVQGQTFF | many | 12 | TRBJ1-1 | . | TRBV10-2
TGCAGCGTTGTAGGCAGATATAACTATGGCTACACCTTC | CSVVGRYNYGYTF | . | 13 | TRBJ1-2 | . | TRBV29-1
TGTGCCATCTCCCATTACCGGGACAGGGGAAACAATGAGCAGTTCTTC | CAISHYRDRGNNEQFF | . | 16 | TRBJ2-1 | TRBD1 | TRBV10-3
TGTGCCAGCAGTTACGGTGCGGGGGGGGTAGATACGCAGTATTTT | CASSYGAGGVDTQYF | . | 15 | TRBJ2-3 | TRBD2 | TRBV6-6
TGTGCCAGCTCACCCCAGAGAGCGGGGAATGGAAACACCATATATTTT | CASSPQRAGNGNTIYF | . | 16 | TRBJ1-3 | . | TRBV18
TGTGCCATCAGGGACGCTCTAGCGGGACAGGGACCAGCTTTCTTT | CAIRDALAGQGPAFF | . | 15 | TRBJ1-1 | TRBD1 | TRBV10-3
TGTGCCAGCACGATCGGGACAGAAGGTGGCTACACCTTC | CASTIGTEGGYTF | . | 13 | TRBJ1-2 | TRBD1 | TRBV2
TGTGCCAGCAGTTACGGCGGGACTAGCGGCCAGACCCAGTACTTC | CASSYGGTSGQTQYF | . | 15 | TRBJ2-5 | TRBD2 | TRBV6-2/TRBV6-3
TGCGCCAGCAGCCCGACTGGGTTCGGCTACACCTTC | CASSPTGFGYTF | few | 12 | TRBJ1-2 | . | TRBV4-1
TGTGCCTGGAGTTCAGGGGTGACCCAGTACTTC | CAWSSGVTQYF | . | 11 | TRBJ2-5 | . | TRBV30
TGTGCCAGCAGCAGGGATTCTAATAATTCACCCCTCCACTTT | CASSRDSNNSPLHF | . | 14 | TRBJ1-6 | . | TRBV7-2
TGTGCCGATCCGAGGAGACACTATGGCTACACCTTC | CADPRRHYGYTF | . | 12 | TRBJ1-2 | . | TRBV27
TGTGCCTGGAGTCGCCCGTCCCCCGGGTCACCCCTCCACTTT | CAWSRPSPGSPLHF | . | 14 | TRBJ1-6 | . | TRBV30
TGTGCCAGTAGTAGGGCCTACACTAGCAATCAGCCCCAGCATTTT | CASSRAYTSNQPQHF | . | 15 | TRBJ1-5 | . | TRBV19
TGCGCCAGCAGTGAGTCGGAGGTTTATGAGCAGTTCTTC | CASSESEVYEQFF | . | 13 | TRBJ2-1 | . | TRBV10-1
TGTGCCAGCAGCTTTCGAAGGACCATGAACACTGAAGCTTTCTTT | CASSFRRTMNTEAFF | . | 15 | TRBJ1-1 | . | TRBV12-1
TGCGCCAGCAGTTCAACTATTCCTTGGACAGTCTTGAACACTGAAGCTTTCTTT | CASSSTIPWTVLNTEAFF | . | 18 | TRBJ1-1 | . | TRBV23-1
TGTGCCTGGGGACAGGGGCATAAGACTGAAGCTTTCTTT | CAWGQGHKTEAFF | . | 13 | TRBJ1-1 | TRBD1 | TRBV30
TGTGCCAGCAGCTTGTTCGTAGGGTCCTCCTACAATGAGCAGTTCTTC | CASSLFVGSSYNEQFF | . | 16 | TRBJ2-1 | . | TRBV5-6
TGTGCCTGTGAGGGGATCGGCTATGGCTACACCTTC | CACEGIGYGYTF | . | 12 | TRBJ1-2 | . | TRBV30
TGCGCCAGCCGCAGGGATTCCCTCTCTCAGCCCCAGCATTTT | CASRRDSLSQPQHF | once | 14 | TRBJ1-5 | . | TRBV4-1
TGTGCCAGCAGCTTAGGGTTGGTGACAGGGGGGTCTGGCTACACCTTC | CASSLGLVTGGSGYTF | . | 16 | TRBJ1-2 | TRBD1 | TRBV7-2
TGTGCCAGCAGTTACTTTACCTCAGGGGGAGCTGAAGCTTTCTTT | CASSYFTSGGAEAFF | . | 15 | TRBJ1-1 | TRBD1 | TRBV6-5
TGTGCCAGCAGTGAAAGGGTGGCAGGGTACATCCATGGCTACACCTTC | CASSERVAGYIHGYTF | . | 16 | TRBJ1-2 | . | TRBV25-1
TGTGCCACCAGCAGAGATCCCGACAGGGCCCATCAGCCCCAGCATTTT | CATSRDPDRAHQPQHF | once | 16 | TRBJ1-5 | TRBD1 | TRBV15
TGCAGCGCCACGGACAGCATTCACCAAGAGACCCAGTACTTC | CSATDSIHQETQYF | . | 14 | TRBJ2-5 | . | TRBV29-1
TGTGCCAGCAGCCCCCTCCCGGGACTGAGCATATCTAGTCCCCTCCACTTT | CASSPLPGLSISSPLHF | . | 17 | TRBJ1-6 | . | TRBV3-1/TRBV3-2
TGTGCCAGCAGGAAAAGGGCGGGGACAGATACGCAGTATTTT | CASRKRAGTDTQYF | . | 14 | TRBJ2-3 | . | TRBV6-5
TGTGCCAGCAAGAAGGGTTTCTACGAGCAGTACTTC | CASKKGFYEQYF | . | 12 | TRBJ2-7 | . | TRBV27
TGCGCCAGCAGCCCTGGAGGTTTAGGGCCCCAGCATTTT | CASSPGGLGPQHF | . | 13 | TRBJ1-5 | . | TRBV5-1